Described below is a single T cell receptor beta chain sequence and its context. The data originate from a study of blood T cell repertoires in COVID-19. Study at large: Italy, Spain and the United States were the sources of the convalescent and acute COVID-19 samples.

This CDR3 spans 12 amino acids. In germline, CDR1 is DFQATT, CDR2 SNEGSKA (reference sequence). J was trimmed by 5 bases and V by 3 bases; bases with no gene match: 3. Per the original data handling: Researchers report that nucleated cell counts were estimated from reference gene primer amplification. Here immunoSEQ multiplex PCR was the method, and the copy in TCRdb shows in-frame clones only, minus some. The DNA was the basis for D and trimming; V, J and clone size are from that table. Of about 200,000 clones listed, 84% are singletons. Sequenced: peripheral blood. This receptor was identified in a woman aged 45-65 years with active or convalescent COVID-19. The V gene is TRBV20-1, the J gene TRBJ1-1; 7 nucleotides align to TRBD1. The CDR3 nucleotides read TGCAGTGCTAGTTCAGGGGGAACTGAAGCTTTCTTT. Its protein is CSASSGGTEAFF.